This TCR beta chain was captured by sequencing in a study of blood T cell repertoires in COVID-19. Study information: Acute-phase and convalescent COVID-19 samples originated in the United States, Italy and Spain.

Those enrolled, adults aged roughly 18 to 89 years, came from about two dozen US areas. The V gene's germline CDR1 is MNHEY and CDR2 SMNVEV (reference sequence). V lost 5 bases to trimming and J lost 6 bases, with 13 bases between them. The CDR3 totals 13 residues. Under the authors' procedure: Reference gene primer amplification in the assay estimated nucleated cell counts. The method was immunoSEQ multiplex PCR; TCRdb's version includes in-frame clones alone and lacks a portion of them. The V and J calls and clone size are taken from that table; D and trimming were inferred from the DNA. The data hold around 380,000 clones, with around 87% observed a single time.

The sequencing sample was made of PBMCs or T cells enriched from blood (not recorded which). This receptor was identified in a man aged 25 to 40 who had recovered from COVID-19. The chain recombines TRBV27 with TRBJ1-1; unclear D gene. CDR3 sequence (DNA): TGTGCCAGCAGTGGAGGAGGGCACCCTGAAGCTTTCTTT. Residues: CASSGGGHPEAFF.